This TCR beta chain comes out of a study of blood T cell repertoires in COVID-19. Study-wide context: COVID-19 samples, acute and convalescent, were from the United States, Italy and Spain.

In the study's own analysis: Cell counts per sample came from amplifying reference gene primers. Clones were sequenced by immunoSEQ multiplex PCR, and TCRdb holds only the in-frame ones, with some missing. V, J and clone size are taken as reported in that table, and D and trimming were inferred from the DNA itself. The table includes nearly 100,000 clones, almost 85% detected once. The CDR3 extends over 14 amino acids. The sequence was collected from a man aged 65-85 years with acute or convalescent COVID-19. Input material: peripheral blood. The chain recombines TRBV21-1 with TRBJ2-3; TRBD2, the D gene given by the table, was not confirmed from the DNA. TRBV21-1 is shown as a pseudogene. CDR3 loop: CASSNRGSTDTQYF. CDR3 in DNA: TGTGCCAGCAGCAATCGGGGGAGCACAGATACGCAGTATTTT.